The T cell receptor beta chain described here comes from a study of T-cell memory formation after mild COVID-19. The table lists this clonotype with a few counts. This CDR3 contains 16 residues. CDR1 is SEHNR and CDR2 is FQNEAQ in the germline V gene (reference sequence). After removal of 6 bases from V and 5 bases from J, the junction contained 13 bases not matched to a gene. TCRdb analysed the 5' RACE reads with MiXCR anew, one entry per CDR3 protein. The sample shows approximately 290,000 distinct CDR3 sequences, approximately 7.6% of them seen only once. The chain links TRBV7-9 to TRBJ2-3, with TRBD2 matching 8 bases. The sequenced sample consisted of PBMCs or a T cell subset sorted from them (not recorded which). The clonotype originates from a man aged 18 to 29 who had mild COVID-19 (a few samples of this study predate the infection). Cell type and time point are not known. The CDR3 region has the DNA TGTGCCAGCAGGGAAGACTTTCGGGGGGGCCAAGATACGCAGTATTTT. Protein sequence: CASREDFRGGQDTQYF.